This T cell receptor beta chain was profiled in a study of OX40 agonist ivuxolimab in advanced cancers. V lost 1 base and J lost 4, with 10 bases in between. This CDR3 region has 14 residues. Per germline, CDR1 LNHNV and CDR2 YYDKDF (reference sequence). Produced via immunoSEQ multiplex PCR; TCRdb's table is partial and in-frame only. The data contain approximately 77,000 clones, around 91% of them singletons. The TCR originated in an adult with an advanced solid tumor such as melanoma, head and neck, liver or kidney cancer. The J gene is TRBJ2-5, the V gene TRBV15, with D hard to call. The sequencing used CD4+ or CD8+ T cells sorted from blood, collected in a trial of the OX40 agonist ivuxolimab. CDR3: CATSRAAARETQYF. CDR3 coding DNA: TGTGCCACCAGCAGAGCTGCAGCCCGAGAGACCCAGTACTTC.